What follows are 26 T cell receptor beta chains derived from one specimen sequenced in a study of monozygotic twins with inflammatory bowel disease. TCRdb reprocessed the 5' RACE reads and stores each CDR3 protein as one record, lacking DNA. The sample spans over 200,000 distinct CDR3 sequences; the ten largest clones claim around 7.7%. The material sequenced was blood. The receptors here all came from a human donor with ulcerative colitis or Crohn's disease, or a healthy co-twin of an affected twin (not recorded which).

The chain couples TRBV7-2 to TRBJ2-7; TCRdb's D call, TRBD2, is unchecked because there is no DNA. CDR1 and CDR2 (germline): SGHTA, FQGNSA. The CDR3 covers 14 residues. CDR3: CASSSGYEGFEQYF. The complete variable domain, with remaining parts taken from reference TRBV7-2 and TRBJ2-7, reads GAGVSQSPSNKVTEKGKDVELRCDPISGHTALYWYRQSLGQGLEFLIYFQGNSAPDKSGLPSDRFSAERTGGSVSTLTIQRTQQEDSAVYLCASSSGYEGFEQYFGPGTRLTVT.

This chain links TRBV5-1 with TRBJ2-2; TCRdb indicates TRBD2, and absent DNA this call remains unverified. The CDR3 is 16 residues long. The V gene's germline CDR1 is SGHRS and CDR2 YFSETQ. CDR3 residues: CASSLLQGPNTGELFF.

The gene calls are TRBV20-1 and TRBJ1-1; TCRdb indicates TRBD1, and absent DNA this call remains unverified. Germline lookup yields CDR1 DFQATT and CDR2 SNEGSKA (reference sequence). The CDR3 contains 13 residues. The CDR3 loop reads CSTHRTGNTEAFF.

The chain uses TRBV7-9 and TRBJ2-1; as DNA is missing, the TRBD2 call by TCRdb cannot be tested. In germline, CDR1 is SEHNR, CDR2 FQNEAQ (reference sequence). The CDR3 runs 15 residues. This CDR3 reads CASSFREGLNNEQFF.

V gene TRBV12-3 or TRBV12-4 combines with J gene TRBJ2-3; TCRdb gives TRBD1 as the D gene, but with no DNA this cannot be confirmed. The CDR3 loop spans 14 amino acids. CDR3 in amino acids: CASTPGQGAYTQYF.

This sequence joins TRBV7-2 and TRBJ1-2; TCRdb's D gene call, TRBD1, goes unchecked for lack of DNA. Germline CDR1 SGHTA, CDR2 FQGNSA. This CDR3 is built from 14 residues. The CDR3 sequence is CASSFPRGNYGYTF.

The chain carries TRBV30 and TRBJ1-1. There are 11 residues in the CDR3. Germline values: CDR1 GTSNPN, CDR2 SVGIG (reference sequence). CDR3 residues: CAWSVRGPAFF.

This sequence joins TRBV21-1 and TRBJ1-2; TCRdb returns TRBD1, unconfirmable since there is no DNA. TRBV21-1 is noted as a pseudogene. This CDR3 spans 15 amino acids. CDR3 region: CASSKRRGGTDGYTF.

The V gene is TRBV6-1, the J gene TRBJ2-7; TCRdb picks TRBD1, but there is no DNA to check that call. Germline lookup yields CDR1 MNHNS and CDR2 SASEGT. The CDR3 sequence is 18 residues long. CDR3 in amino acids: CASRDMDSPDFTSYEQYF.

The chain has TRBV7-2 and TRBJ2-5; TCRdb's D gene call, TRBD2, goes unchecked for lack of DNA. The CDR3 contains 13 residues. CDR1 and CDR2 from the germline V gene are SGHTA and FQGNSA. This chain's CDR3 is CASSPRYGAREYF.

The chain carries TRBV7-2 and TRBJ2-1; the D gene TCRdb calls, TRBD2, cannot be checked with no DNA. Per germline, CDR1 SGHTA and CDR2 FQGNSA. This CDR3 has 16 residues. This CDR3 reads CASSPGTSGGAYEQFF. The whole variable domain, filled in from reference TRBV7-2 and TRBJ2-1, reads GAGVSQSPSNKVTEKGKDVELRCDPISGHTALYWYRQSLGQGLEFLIYFQGNSAPDKSGLPSDRFSAERTGGSVSTLTIQRTQQEDSAVYLCASSPGTSGGAYEQFFGPGTRLTVL.

The chain combines TRBV5-1 with TRBJ2-5; TCRdb returns TRBD2, unconfirmable since there is no DNA. The CDR3 is made up of 15 amino acids. CDR1 is SGHRS, CDR2 YFSETQ, per germline. This chain's CDR3 is CASSYREWGRETQYF. The full variable domain, in which reference TRBV5-1 and TRBJ2-5 provide the parts outside the CDR3, is KAGVTQTPRYLIKTRGQQVTLSCSPISGHRSVSWYQQTPGQGLQFLFEYFSETQRNKGNFPGRFSGRQFSNSRSEMNVSTLELGDSALYLCASSYREWGRETQYFGPGTRLLVL.

The V and J genes are TRBV20-1 and TRBJ1-6; TCRdb's D gene call, TRBD1, goes unchecked for lack of DNA. Germline V CDR1 and CDR2: DFQATT, SNEGSKA (reference sequence). The length of the CDR3 is 15 residues. The CDR3 reads CSARDRTGANSPLHF.

The V gene is TRBV5-1, the J gene TRBJ1-4. Per the germline V gene, CDR1 is SGHRS and CDR2 is YFSETQ. The CDR3 sequence is 14 residues long. The CDR3 sequence is CASGETATNEKLFF.

This chain uses TRBV7-9 with TRBJ2-5; TCRdb returns TRBD2, unconfirmable since there is no DNA. The germline V gene encodes CDR1 SEHNR and CDR2 FQNEAQ (reference sequence). The CDR3 loop spans 15 amino acids. CDR3 sequence reads: CASSPSLATQETQYF.

The chain is built from TRBV20-1 and TRBJ2-7. Germline CDR1 and CDR2: DFQATT and SNEGSKA (reference sequence). This CDR3 has 11 residues. The CDR3 region is CSAPDSYGQYF.

V and J are TRBV27 and TRBJ1-2. Germline CDR1 reads MNHEY; CDR2 reads SMNVEV (reference sequence). This CDR3 is 14 amino acids long. CDR3 sequence: CASSSSTRNYGYTF.

CDR3 sequence: CASSSSEGLAGDEQFF. V gene TRBV5-1 combines with J gene TRBJ2-1; the TCRdb call, TRBD2, lacks DNA for checking. This CDR3 is 16 amino acids long. The germline V gene has CDR1 SGHRS and CDR2 YFSETQ.

This chain uses TRBV20-1 with TRBJ1-2; TCRdb selects TRBD1, and the lack of DNA leaves this call unchecked. The CDR3 contains 15 residues. Germline V gene data show CDR1 as DFQATT and CDR2 as SNEGSKA (reference sequence). CDR3 protein: CSASGPGQGSYGYTF.

V usage is TRBV7-3 and J usage is TRBJ2-1; with no DNA, the TCRdb D assignment of TRBD2 cannot be verified. The length of the CDR3 is 14 residues. Germline assignment: CDR1 SGHTA and CDR2 FQGTGA. CDR3 residues: CASSLIAGYNEQFF.

This chain joins TRBV27 and TRBJ2-7. From germline, CDR1 is MNHEY and CDR2 SMNVEV (reference sequence). The CDR3 runs 14 residues. CDR3 region: CASSLGRLSYEQYF.

The chain recombines TRBV6-5 with TRBJ1-2. The germline V gene has CDR1 MNHEY and CDR2 SVGAGI. This CDR3 is built from 16 residues. The CDR3 region is CASSYSGSPFNYGYTF.

The chain uses TRBV5-1 and TRBJ1-1. The germline V gene encodes CDR1 SGHRS and CDR2 YFSETQ. The CDR3 length is 16 residues. This CDR3 reads CASSLGSGFELTEAFF.

The chain joins TRBV29-1 to TRBJ2-4; there is no DNA to check the TCRdb D call of TRBD1. The germline gives CDR1 SQVTM, CDR2 ANQGSEA. The CDR3 runs to 13 residues. Here the CDR3 reads CSVFTGAKNIQYF.

This chain connects TRBV7-2 to TRBJ1-3. There are 14 residues in the CDR3. Germline assignment: CDR1 SGHTA and CDR2 FQGNSA. Here the CDR3 reads CASSLQGSGNTIYF. The full variable domain, completed using reference TRBV7-2 and TRBJ1-3, is GAGVSQSPSNKVTEKGKDVELRCDPISGHTALYWYRQSLGQGLEFLIYFQGNSAPDKSGLPSDRFSAERTGGSVSTLTIQRTQQEDSAVYLCASSLQGSGNTIYFGEGSWLTVV.

This chain connects TRBV5-4 to TRBJ2-1; TCRdb's D call of TRBD2 is untestable without DNA. The CDR3 covers 16 residues. The germline V gene encodes CDR1 SGHNT and CDR2 YYREEE (reference sequence). CDR3 sequence reads: CASSHLSGDTYNEQFF.